The rows below give T cell receptor beta chains drawn from one sample of a study of T cell responses to AZD1222 COVID-19 vaccine. Repertoires were generated with immunoSEQ multiplex PCR, while TCRdb's copy carries only in-frame clones and drops some. The sample contains 150,000 to 190,000 clones, 70% to 90% of which appear only once. The sample in question was peripheral blood, obtained after recovery from COVID-19. The receptor source for this set is an adult who had recovered from COVID-19. Both conserved end residues are part of each CDR3. The D gene is left open where the match is weak. Not every row has a clone size; where given, it reads once, few, many or a size class.

d_gene | j_gene | v_gene | abundance | CDR3nt | CDR3aa
TRBD1 | TRBJ1-1 | TRBV5-4 | - | TGTGCCAGCAGAGACAGGGGTTGGGACACTGAAGCTTTCTTT | CASRDRGWDTEAFF
- | TRBJ1-2 | TRBV20-1 | - | TGCAGTGCTAGTGGGACAAGAATAGATGGCTACACCTTC | CSASGTRIDGYTF
- | TRBJ1-5 | TRBV27 | - | TGTGCCAGCAGTCCTGGGGGGTATGGCAATCAGCCCCAGCATTTT | CASSPGGYGNQPQHF
TRBD1 | TRBJ1-5 | TRBV10-3 | - | TGTGCCACCTGGGAGACAGGGAGTGGTCAGCCCCAGCATTTT | CATWETGSGQPQHF
- | TRBJ2-1 | TRBV24-1 | - | TGTGCCACCAGTGATCCCCCCAGGGATGAGCAGTTCTTC | CATSDPPRDEQFF
TRBD1 | TRBJ1-1 | TRBV4-2 | - | TGTGCCAGCAGCTATGGGACAGGGGGCTTGGGCACTGAAGCTTTCTTT | CASSYGTGGLGTEAFF
- | TRBJ1-4 | TRBV20-1 | - | TGCAGTGCTAGTGGGGGGTCCAGGGAAAAACTGTTTTTT | CSASGGSREKLFF
- | TRBJ2-3 | TRBV19 | - | TGTGCCAGTAGTATGTGGGGAAGCACAGATACGCAGTATTTT | CASSMWGSTDTQYF
TRBD1 | TRBJ2-7 | TRBV23-1 | - | TGCGCCAGCAGTCTCTCTCCAGGACAGGGGTCTTACGAGCAGTACTTC | CASSLSPGQGSYEQYF
TRBD1 | TRBJ1-2 | TRBV5-1 | - | TGCGCCAGCAGCTTGGGACAGGGTCTCGGCGGCTACACCTTC | CASSLGQGLGGYTF
- | TRBJ1-6 | TRBV7-9 | - | TGTGCCAGCAGCTTAGGGGGATCACCCCTCCACTTT | CASSLGGSPLHF
- | TRBJ1-1 | TRBV6-5 | once | TGTGCCAGCACCCCCATGGGGGGCAGGGACACTGAAGCTTTCTTT | CASTPMGGRDTEAFF
- | TRBJ1-2 | TRBV6-4 | - | TGTGCCAGCAGTGCCGGGACAAATAATGGCTACACCTTC | CASSAGTNNGYTF
- | TRBJ2-5 | TRBV15 | - | TGTGCCACCAGCAGCCAAAAGATGACAGCACAAGAGACCCAGTACTTC | CATSSQKMTAQETQYF
- | TRBJ2-3 | TRBV5-1 | - | TGCGCCAGCAGCTTGGAGAGTGGAGATACGCAGTATTTT | CASSLESGDTQYF
TRBD2 | TRBJ2-7 | TRBV27 | - | TGTGCCAGCAGAGACGACAGGCGACTAGCGGGAGGACGACTGGGGGTATACGAGCAGTACTTC | CASRDDRRLAGGRLGVYEQYF
- | TRBJ2-5 | TRBV9 | - | TGTGCCAGCAGCCCGCCGGGCTCGGCCCAAGAGACCCAGTACTTC | CASSPPGSAQETQYF
- | TRBJ2-5 | TRBV19 | - | TGTGCCAGTAGTATAGATTGGAGTCAAGAGACCCAGTACTTC | CASSIDWSQETQYF
- | TRBJ2-2 | TRBV7-2 | - | TGTGCCAGCAGCCTCCTGGGTGGTTTCGGTACCGGGGAGCTGTTTTTT | CASSLLGGFGTGELFF
TRBD2 | TRBJ2-7 | TRBV28 | - | TGTGCCAGCAGTGGGTTAACTAGAGGCGGGAGGGCTGGGTCCGAGCAGTACTTC | CASSGLTRGGRAGSEQYF
TRBD1 | TRBJ1-4 | TRBV2 | - | TGTGCCAGCAGTGTTGGGGGACAGGGAGATGAAAAACTGTTTTTT | CASSVGGQGDEKLFF
- | TRBJ1-5 | TRBV21-1 | - | TGTGCCAGCAGCAAAGAGGGACAGGATTTTAATCAGCCCCAGCATTTT | CASSKEGQDFNQPQHF
TRBD1 | TRBJ1-5 | TRBV24-1 | - | TGTGCCACCAGTGACCCCGACAGGGGAAGCAATCAGCCCCAGCATTTT | CATSDPDRGSNQPQHF
- | TRBJ1-1 | TRBV9 | few | TGTGCCAGCAGCCCCCTGACGGGACTAAGGGACACTGAAGCTTTCTTT | CASSPLTGLRDTEAFF
- | TRBJ1-2 | TRBV12-3/TRBV12-4 | - | TGTGCCAGCAGGCCAGGGGCTGGAGGCTACACCTTC | CASRPGAGGYTF
- | TRBJ1-2 | TRBV13 | - | TGTGCCAGCAGCTCCGTGGATGGCTACACCTTC | CASSSVDGYTF
- | TRBJ1-2 | TRBV5-4 | - | TGTGCCAGCAGCCCGTGGCAGGGTGACTATGGCTACACCTTC | CASSPWQGDYGYTF
TRBD1 | TRBJ1-2 | TRBV7-2 | - | TGTGCCAGCAGCTCGGGACAGGGAGGTGGCTACACCTTC | CASSSGQGGGYTF
- | TRBJ1-1 | TRBV6-2/TRBV6-3 | - | TGTGCCAGCAGTATGACAGGTAACACTGAAGCTTTCTTT | CASSMTGNTEAFF